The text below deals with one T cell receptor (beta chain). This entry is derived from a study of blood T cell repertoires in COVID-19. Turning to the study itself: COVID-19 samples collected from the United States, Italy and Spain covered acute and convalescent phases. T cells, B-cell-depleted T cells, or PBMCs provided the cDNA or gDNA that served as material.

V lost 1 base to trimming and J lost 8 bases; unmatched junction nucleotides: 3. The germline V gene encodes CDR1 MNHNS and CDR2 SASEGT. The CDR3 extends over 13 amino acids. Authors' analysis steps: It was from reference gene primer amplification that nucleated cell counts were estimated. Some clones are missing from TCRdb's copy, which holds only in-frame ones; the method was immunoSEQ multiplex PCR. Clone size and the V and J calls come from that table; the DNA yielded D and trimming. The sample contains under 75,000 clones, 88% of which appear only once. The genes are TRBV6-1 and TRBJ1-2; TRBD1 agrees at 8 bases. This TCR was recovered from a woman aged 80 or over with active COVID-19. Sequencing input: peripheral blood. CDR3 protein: CASSEEQGGGYTF. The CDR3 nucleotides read TGTGCCAGCAGTGAAGAACAGGGGGGGGGCTACACCTTC.